One and the same sample provided the 25 T cell receptor beta chains below, sequenced in a study of T cells in Graves' hyperthyroidism and ophthalmopathy. TCR beta CDR3 regions were amplified from RNA transcripts. RT-PCR in the first round (using the HTBI primer set) targeted the TCR CDR3. TCRdb analysed the multiplex PCR reads with MiXCR anew, one entry per CDR3 protein. The table shows about 360,000 distinct CDR3 sequences, with approximately 13% occurring only once. The specimen sequenced was blood. These receptors were obtained from a woman aged 18-29 years with Graves' hyperthyroidism.

This clonotype was detected many times. This chain's CDR3 is CSATPGGNQPQHF. The CDR3 bases are TGCAGTGCTACCCCTGGGGGGAATCAGCCCCAGCATTTT. The chain joins TRBV20-1 to TRBJ1-5; perhaps TRBD1 as D (5 bases). CDR3 size: 13 residues. Trimming left V 4 bases short and J 4 bases short, with 11 bases between. In germline, CDR1 is DFQATT, CDR2 SNEGSKA (reference sequence).

This clonotype was seen ten or more times. The chain carries TRBV3-1 and TRBJ2-7; 7 bases match TRBD1. V was clipped by 0 bases and J by 6 bases; unmatched bases: 2. Germline V gives CDR1 LGHDT, CDR2 YNNKEL (reference sequence). CDR3 size: 13 residues. CDR3 in amino acids: CASSQEPGGEQYF. DNA of the CDR3: TGTGCCAGCAGCCAAGAACCAGGGGGCGAGCAGTACTTC.

This clonotype was seen many times. The chain has TRBV11-2 and TRBJ2-3, with 8 bases aligning to TRBD2. V lost 3 bases to trimming and J lost 4 bases; unmatched junction nucleotides: 6. The CDR3 consists of 15 residues. Germline values: CDR1 SGHAT, CDR2 FQNNGV. This chain's CDR3 is CASSFAGGWSDTQYF. Here the CDR3 DNA reads TGTGCCAGCAGCTTCGCGGGGGGATGGTCAGATACGCAGTATTTT.

This clonotype was picked up many times. The chain has TRBV3-1 and TRBJ2-4; no clear D gene. Trimming removed 3 bases from V and 0 bases from J, with 9 bases in between. This CDR3 spans 15 amino acids. Germline V lookup: CDR1 LGHDT, CDR2 YNNKEL (reference sequence). The CDR3 region has the DNA TGTGCCAGCAGCCAGGGCCTCTTAGCCAAAAACATTCAGTACTTC. It translates to CASSQGLLAKNIQYF. Combining the CDR3 with reference TRBV3-1 and TRBJ2-4 gives the whole variable domain DTAVSQTPKYLVTQMGNDKSIKCEQNLGHDTMYWYKQDSKKFLKIMFSYNNKELIINETVPNRFSPKSPDKAHLNLHINSLELGDSAVYFCASSQGLLAKNIQYFGAGTRLSVL.

This clonotype was observed at least ten times. The genes are TRBV6-1 and TRBJ1-2; 8 bases match TRBD1. With 5 bases clipped from V and 5 bases from J, the junction kept 10 bases outside the gene matches. The length of the CDR3 is 15 residues. Germline CDR1 reads MNHNS; CDR2 reads SASEGT. The CDR3 DNA reads as TGTGCCAGCAGTTCCGGGACAGGAACAATTTATGGCTACACCTTC. Protein product: CASSSGTGTIYGYTF.

The CDR3 DNA is TGTGCCAGCAGCTTAAGGAGCGGGGGGGCCGGGAGAGAGACCCAGTACTTC. It specifies CASSLRSGGAGRETQYF. V usage is TRBV11-2 and J usage is TRBJ2-5, with 10 bases matching TRBD2. Looked up from germline, CDR1 is SGHAT and CDR2 is FQNNGV. With 2 bases clipped from V and 4 bases from J, the junction kept 10 bases outside the gene matches. The CDR3 is made up of 17 amino acids.

This clonotype has at least ten counts. The chain is built from TRBV12-3 or TRBV12-4 and TRBJ2-3; perhaps TRBD2 as D (5 bases). The ends were cut back, 5 bases at V and 2 bases at J, with 14 bases in the middle. The CDR3 has 15 residues. The CDR3 nucleotides read TGTGCCAGCAGTCCACCGGACTGGTACACAGATACGCAGTATTTT. Its translation is CASSPPDWYTDTQYF.

This clonotype came up many times. The rearrangement uses TRBV29-1 and TRBJ2-5; maybe TRBD1 (5 bases). CDR3 size: 14 residues. V was cut by 2 bases and J by 2 bases, with 12 bases left in between. The germline gives CDR1 SQVTM, CDR2 ANQGSEA. CDR3 nucleotides: TGCAGCGTTGAACCCCGGACACAGCAAGAGACCCAGTACTTC. Translation gives CSVEPRTQQETQYF.

This clonotype was recorded many times. The gene calls are TRBV3-1 and TRBJ2-5; D not resolved. Trimming took off 0 bases at V and 7 bases at J, with 6 bases between the two ends. CDR1 LGHDT and CDR2 YNNKEL come from the germline V gene (reference sequence). This CDR3 spans 12 amino acids. The DNA for the CDR3 is TGTGCCAGCAGCCAAGAGGGCAGGACCCAGTACTTC. It yields the protein CASSQEGRTQYF.

This sequence joins TRBV2 and TRBJ1-1, with unresolved D. Trimming removed 6 bases at V and 0 bases at J, with 14 bases between. Germline V CDR1 and CDR2: SNHLY, FYNNEI. The CDR3 consists of 15 residues. The CDR3 here is CASRAETSMNTEAFF. CDR3 bases: TGTGCCAGCAGGGCCGAGACAAGTATGAACACTGAAGCTTTCTTT.

This clonotype was observed a few times. CDR3 DNA: TGTGCCAGCAGTTCCCGGGGGCTTGGGGCTTTCTTT. Translation gives CASSSRGLGAFF. The chain couples TRBV6-1 to TRBJ1-1; tentative D call: TRBD1 (6 bases). This CDR3 region has 12 residues. CDR1 and CDR2 from the germline V gene are MNHNS and SASEGT. The V end lost 5 bases, the J end lost 11 bases, and 15 bases lay between the germline ends.

Regarding this clonotype: One end of the junction is discordant with germline, which a read error may explain. The chain has TRBV20-1 and TRBJ2-3; 10 bases map to TRBD2. The germline CDR1 and CDR2 sequences are DFQATT and SNEGSKA (reference sequence). The CDR3 consists of 18 residues. CDR3 protein: CGARKGGQRGGSTDTQYF. The DNA for the CDR3 is TGCGGTGCTAGAAAGGGGGGTCAGCGGGGGGGCTCGACAGATACGCAGTATTTT.

This clonotype was counted at least ten times. This rearrangement joins TRBV6-2 or TRBV6-3 to TRBJ2-1; TRBD1 is a possible D gene (5 bases). V was cut by 2 bases and J by 4 bases, with 15 bases left in between. The germline CDR1 and CDR2 sequences are MNHEY and SVGEGT. The CDR3 is made up of 16 amino acids. CDR3 amino acids: CASSYVGPFIYNEQFF. The CDR3 DNA reads TGTGCCAGCAGTTACGTGGGGCCTTTTATTTACAATGAGCAGTTCTTC.

The chain recombines TRBV6-7 with TRBJ2-5; maybe TRBD2 (5 bases). TRBV6-7 is marked as an open reading frame, function uncertain. Trimming pared 2 bases from V and 1 base from J, leaving 8 bases between. This CDR3 has 14 residues. The CDR3 sequence: CASSYGGLQETQYF. CDR3 nucleotide sequence: TGTGCCAGCAGTTACGGTGGACTCCAAGAGACCCAGTACTTC.

This clonotype was detected ten times or more. The rearrangement uses TRBV30 and TRBJ2-2; the match to TRBD1 covers 10 bases. Germline lookup yields CDR1 GTSNPN and CDR2 SVGIG (reference sequence). The junction had 1 base not matched to a gene; V was cut back by 3 bases and J by 3 bases. The CDR3 covers 14 residues. The CDR3 protein is CAWRGTGDTGELFF. For the CDR3, the DNA is TGTGCCTGGAGGGGGACAGGGGACACCGGGGAGCTGTTTTTT.

This clonotype was seen more than once but under ten times. The chain uses TRBV5-1 and TRBJ1-4, with D maybe TRBD1 (6 bases). The CDR3 loop spans 16 amino acids. Germline V gives CDR1 SGHRS, CDR2 YFSETQ. V was shortened by 4 bases and J by 3 bases, with 16 bases between the two germline ends. DNA of the CDR3: TGCGCCAGCAGCCAGACTACAAGGGGGGCTAATGAAAAACTGTTTTTT. It yields the protein CASSQTTRGANEKLFF.

In its sample, this clonotype was seen many times. The V call is TRBV5-5, the J call TRBJ2-2, with a possible D match to TRBD1 (5 bases). CDR1 is SGHKS and CDR2 is YYEKEE in the germline V gene (reference sequence). Trimming stripped 2 bases from V and 2 bases from J, with 10 bases between. The CDR3 has 15 amino acids. The CDR3 loop is CASSLGHLNTGELFF. CDR3 sequence (DNA): TGTGCCAGCAGCTTAGGACACCTAAACACCGGGGAGCTGTTTTTT.

Ten or more counts support this clonotype. The V gene is TRBV9, the J gene TRBJ2-5; no reliable D call. The germline V gene has CDR1 SGDLS and CDR2 YYNGEE. This CDR3 contains 12 residues. V was shortened by 3 bases and J by 7 bases, with 10 bases between the two germline ends. CDR3 sequence (DNA): TGTGCCAGCAGCGGATATCGAGGGACCCAGTACTTC. It encodes CASSGYRGTQYF.

The rearrangement uses TRBV6-2 or TRBV6-3 and TRBJ1-5; D uncertain. Trimming pared 3 bases from V and 8 bases from J, leaving 17 bases between. Germline loops: CDR1 MNHEY, CDR2 SVGEGT. The CDR3 length is 15 residues. The CDR3 coding sequence is TGTGCCAGCAGTTATATGTACCGCCCGGTAGAGCCCCAGCATTTT. It specifies CASSYMYRPVEPQHF.

This clonotype was counted many times. V gene TRBV27 combines with J gene TRBJ1-1, with 9 bases fitting TRBD1. Germline assignment: CDR1 MNHEY and CDR2 SMNVEV (reference sequence). CDR3 length: 15 residues. The junction had 6 bases not matched to a gene; V was cut back by 4 bases and J by 3 bases. CDR3 coding DNA: TGTGCCAGCAGTTCTACAGGGGGCATGGACACTGAAGCTTTCTTT. Protein sequence: CASSSTGGMDTEAFF.

At least ten counts were recorded for this clonotype. The gene calls are TRBV20-1 and TRBJ1-2, with a weak D call TRBD1 (6 bases). CDR1 is DFQATT and CDR2 is SNEGSKA in the germline V gene (reference sequence). Trimming stripped 3 bases from V and 5 bases from J, with 10 bases between. The CDR3 totals 12 residues. The DNA of the CDR3 is TGCAGTGCTAGCCTAAGGGGGTATGGCTACACCTTC. Amino acids: CSASLRGYGYTF.

The sample holds many counts of this clonotype. V gene TRBV6-6 combines with J gene TRBJ1-2; 7 bases line up with TRBD1. Unmatched junction bases numbered 9, after V lost 2 bases and J lost 3 bases. CDR1 is MNHNY, CDR2 SVGAGI, per germline (reference sequence). This CDR3 is built from 16 residues. The CDR3 protein is CASSYGGRGAHYGYTF. The DNA of the CDR3 is TGTGCCAGCAGTTACGGAGGCAGGGGGGCACACTATGGCTACACCTTC.

This clonotype was found many times. V usage is TRBV28 and J usage is TRBJ1-2; D might be TRBD1 (5 bases). V lost 1 base to trimming and J lost 2 bases, with 11 bases between them. The CDR3 loop spans 15 amino acids. Per the germline V gene, CDR1 is MDHEN and CDR2 is SYDVKM. The CDR3 loop is CASSLFDRKNYGYTF. The CDR3 region has the DNA TGTGCCAGCAGTTTATTCGACAGAAAGAACTATGGCTACACCTTC.

This clonotype was seen more than once but under ten times. V usage is TRBV9 and J usage is TRBJ2-2; D is possibly TRBD1 or TRBD2 (5 bases each). The ends were cut back, 2 bases at V and 6 bases at J, with 17 bases in the middle. CDR1 is SGDLS, CDR2 YYNGEE, per germline. This CDR3 contains 16 residues. CDR3 in amino acids: CASSVGEQGAPGELFF. CDR3 nucleotides: TGTGCCAGCAGCGTGGGGGAGCAAGGGGCCCCCGGGGAGCTGTTTTTT.

Only a few counts were recorded for this clonotype. The V and J genes are TRBV10-3 and TRBJ2-2; D perhaps matches TRBD2 (6 bases). The CDR3 length is 13 residues. V lost 6 bases, J lost 5 bases, and 10 bases lay in between. CDR1 and CDR2 (germline): ENHRY, SYGVKD. CDR3 DNA: TGTGCCATCAGCCAGGCGGGGACCGGGGAGCTGTTTTTT. Translated, it gives CAISQAGTGELFF.